This T cell receptor (beta chain) was recovered during a study of CD8+CD57+ T cells in acquired aplastic anemia. Study background: CD4+ and CD8+ cells, once sorted, gave DNA averaging approximately 3 ug. General study findings and limits: Levels of CD8+ Simpson's diversity were not significantly distinct in patients versus controls. Overlap between patients and controls comprised just under 30 CD8+ CDR3 sequences.

This CDR3 has 16 amino acids. The ends were cut back, 5 bases at V and 0 bases at J, with 16 bases in the middle. Germline V gene sequence: CDR1 MGHDK, CDR2 SYGVNS. Sequencing involved patients with CD8+CD57+ cell expansion previously shown by flow cytometry. Patients were untreated when blood was sampled. The template used for profiling TCR beta VDJ and CDR3 was genomic DNA. Each CDR3 protein is one row after TCRdb ran MiXCR on the reads. The sample records roughly 500,000 distinct CDR3 sequences, approximately 32% being singletons. This clonotype was observed many times. The antigen is not known. The chain couples TRBV25-1 to TRBJ1-1, with D possibly TRBD1 on 6 matching bases. Specimen: sorted CD4+, CD8+, or CD8+CD57+ T cells (not recorded which) from PBMCs. The sequence was collected from a human donor with aplastic anemia. DNA of the CDR3: TGTGCCAGCAGTATCGGGACAAGATCGATGAACACTGAAGCTTTCTTT. This gives the protein CASSIGTRSMNTEAFF.